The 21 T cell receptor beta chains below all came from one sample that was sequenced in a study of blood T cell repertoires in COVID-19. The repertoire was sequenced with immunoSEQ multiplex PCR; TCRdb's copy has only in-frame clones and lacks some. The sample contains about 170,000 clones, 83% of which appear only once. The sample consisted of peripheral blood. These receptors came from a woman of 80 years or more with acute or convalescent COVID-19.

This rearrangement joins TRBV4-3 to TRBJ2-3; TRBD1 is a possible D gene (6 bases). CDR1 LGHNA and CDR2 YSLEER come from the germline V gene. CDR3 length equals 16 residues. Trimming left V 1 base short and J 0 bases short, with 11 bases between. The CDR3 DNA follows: TGCGCCAGCAGCCAAGTATCCGGGACAAGCACAGATACGCAGTATTTT. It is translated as CASSQVSGTSTDTQYF.

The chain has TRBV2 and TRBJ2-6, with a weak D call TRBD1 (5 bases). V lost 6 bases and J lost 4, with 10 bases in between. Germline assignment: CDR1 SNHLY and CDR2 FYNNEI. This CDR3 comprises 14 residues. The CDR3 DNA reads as TGTGCCAGCAGCAGGGTGTCGGGGGCCAACGTCCTGACTTTC. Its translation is CASSRVSGANVLTF. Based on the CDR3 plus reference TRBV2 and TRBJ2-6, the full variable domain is EPEVTQTPSHQVTQMGQEVILRCVPISNHLYFYWYRQILGQKVEFLVSFYNNEISEKSEIFDDQFSVERPDGSNFTLKIRSTKLEDSAMYFCASSRVSGANVLTFGAGSRLTVL.

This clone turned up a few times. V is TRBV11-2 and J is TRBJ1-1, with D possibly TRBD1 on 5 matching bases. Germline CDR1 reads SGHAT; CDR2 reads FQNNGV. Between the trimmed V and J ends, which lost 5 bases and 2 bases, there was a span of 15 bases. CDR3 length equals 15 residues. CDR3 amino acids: CASSDAGRGNTEAFF. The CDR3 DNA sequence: TGTGCCAGCAGCGACGCAGGGAGGGGAAACACTGAAGCTTTCTTT.

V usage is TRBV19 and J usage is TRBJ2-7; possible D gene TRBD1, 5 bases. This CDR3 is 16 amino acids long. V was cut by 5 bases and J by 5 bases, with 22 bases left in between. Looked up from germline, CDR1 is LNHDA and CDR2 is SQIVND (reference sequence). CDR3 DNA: TGTGCCAGTAGTCACAGGTTGGGATCTCGACCGGACGAGCAGTACTTC. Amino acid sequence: CASSHRLGSRPDEQYF.

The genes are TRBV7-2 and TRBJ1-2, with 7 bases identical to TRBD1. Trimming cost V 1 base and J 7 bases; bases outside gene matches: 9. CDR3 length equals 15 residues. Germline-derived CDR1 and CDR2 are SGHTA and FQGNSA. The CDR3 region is CASSLEANRGGGYTF. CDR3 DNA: TGTGCCAGCAGCTTAGAGGCTAACAGGGGAGGTGGCTACACCTTC.

The CDR3 DNA follows: TGTGCCAGCAGCTCGGTGACAGGGATATATGGCTACACCTTC. Its protein is CASSSVTGIYGYTF. This chain links TRBV5-4 with TRBJ1-2; 7 nucleotides match TRBD1. The CDR3 spans 14 residues. Germline values: CDR1 SGHNT, CDR2 YYREEE (reference sequence). Germline trimming cut 3 bases from V and 5 bases from J; bases unmatched to any gene: 7.

CDR3 protein: CASSYSGTTQETQYF. DNA for the CDR3: TGTGCCAGCAGTTATTCGGGGACTACCCAAGAGACCCAGTACTTC. The chain combines TRBV6-5 with TRBJ2-5; the match to TRBD2 covers 7 bases. CDR1 is MNHEY, CDR2 SVGAGI, per germline. V shed 3 bases and J 1 base; nucleotides not matched to a gene: 5. The CDR3 has 15 residues.

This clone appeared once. CDR3 protein: CASSLTGTSGGPSYNEQFF. DNA of the CDR3: TGTGCCAGCAGCTTAACCGGGACTAGCGGGGGGCCGTCCTACAATGAGCAGTTCTTC. The chain is built from TRBV11-2 and TRBJ2-1; 15 nucleotides align to TRBD2. This CDR3 comprises 19 residues. The junction had 6 bases not matched to a gene; V was cut back by 2 bases and J by 1 base. Germline CDR1 is SGHAT and CDR2 is FQNNGV.

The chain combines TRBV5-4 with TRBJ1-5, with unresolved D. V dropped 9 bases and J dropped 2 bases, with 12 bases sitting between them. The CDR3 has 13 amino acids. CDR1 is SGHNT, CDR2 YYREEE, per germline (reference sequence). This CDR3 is CAISDGGNQPQHF. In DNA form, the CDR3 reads TGTGCCATCTCCGACGGGGGCAATCAGCCCCAGCATTTT.

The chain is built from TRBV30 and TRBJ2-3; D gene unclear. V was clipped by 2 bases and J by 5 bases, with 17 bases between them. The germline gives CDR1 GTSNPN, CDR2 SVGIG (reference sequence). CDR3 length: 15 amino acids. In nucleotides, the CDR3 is TGTGCCTGGAGTCCAGGCCATCAAGTTAAAGATACGCAGTATTTT. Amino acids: CAWSPGHQVKDTQYF.

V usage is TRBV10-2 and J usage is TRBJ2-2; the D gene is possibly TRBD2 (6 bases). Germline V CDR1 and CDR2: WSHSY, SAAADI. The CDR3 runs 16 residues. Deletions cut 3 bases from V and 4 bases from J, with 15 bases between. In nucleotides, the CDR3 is TGCGCCAGCAGTGACGCCGGCGGGGTGGTCACCGGGGAGCTGTTTTTT. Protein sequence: CASSDAGGVVTGELFF.

The CDR3, as DNA: TGTGCCAGTAGTCTGGACAGGGGTCTAGATGAGCAGTTCTTC. This sequence encodes CASSLDRGLDEQFF. The rearrangement joins TRBV19 to TRBJ2-1, with 9 bases fitting TRBD1. V lost 5 bases and J lost 8; bases outside the gene matches: 7. Germline V gene lookup returns CDR1 LNHDA and CDR2 SQIVND (reference sequence). CDR3 length: 14 residues.

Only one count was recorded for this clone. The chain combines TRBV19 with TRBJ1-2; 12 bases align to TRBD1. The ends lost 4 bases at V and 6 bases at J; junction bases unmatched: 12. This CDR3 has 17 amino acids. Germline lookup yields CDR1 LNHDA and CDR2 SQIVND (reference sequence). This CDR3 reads CASSTPRRGTGGDGYTF. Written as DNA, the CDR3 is TGTGCCAGTAGTACCCCCCGGCGCGGGACAGGGGGCGATGGCTACACCTTC.

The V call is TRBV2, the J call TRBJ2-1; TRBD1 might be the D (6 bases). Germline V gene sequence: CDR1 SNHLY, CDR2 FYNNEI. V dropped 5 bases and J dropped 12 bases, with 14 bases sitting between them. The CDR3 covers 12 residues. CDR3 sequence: CASSYRDLGQFF. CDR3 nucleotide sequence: TGTGCCAGCAGTTACAGGGACCTCGGGCAGTTCTTC.

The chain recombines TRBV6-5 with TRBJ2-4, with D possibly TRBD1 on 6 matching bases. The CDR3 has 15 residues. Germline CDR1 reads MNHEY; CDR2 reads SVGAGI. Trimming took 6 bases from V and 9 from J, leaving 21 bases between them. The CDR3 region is CASSFTGPGLRIQYF. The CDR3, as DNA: TGTGCCAGCAGCTTCACAGGGCCTGGGCTCCGCATTCAGTACTTC.

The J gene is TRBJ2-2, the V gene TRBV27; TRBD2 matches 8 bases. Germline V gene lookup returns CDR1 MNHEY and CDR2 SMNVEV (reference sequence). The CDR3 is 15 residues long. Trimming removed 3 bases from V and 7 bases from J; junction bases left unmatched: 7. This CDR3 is CASSFVREALGELFF. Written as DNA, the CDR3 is TGTGCCAGCAGTTTTGTGCGGGAGGCACTCGGGGAGCTGTTTTTT.

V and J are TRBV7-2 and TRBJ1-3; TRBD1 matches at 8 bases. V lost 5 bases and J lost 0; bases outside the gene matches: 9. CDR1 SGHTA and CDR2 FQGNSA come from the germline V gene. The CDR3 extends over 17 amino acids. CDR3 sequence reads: CASSRQGTANSGNTIYF. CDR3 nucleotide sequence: TGTGCCAGCAGCAGACAGGGGACTGCCAACTCTGGAAACACCATATATTTT.

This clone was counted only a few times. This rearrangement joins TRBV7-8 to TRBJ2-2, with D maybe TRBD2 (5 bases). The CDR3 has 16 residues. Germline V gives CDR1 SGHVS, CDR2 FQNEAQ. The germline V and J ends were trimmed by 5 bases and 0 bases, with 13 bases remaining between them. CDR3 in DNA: TGTGCCAGCAGCCCGATCGGGGTCACGAACACCGGGGAGCTGTTTTTT. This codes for CASSPIGVTNTGELFF.

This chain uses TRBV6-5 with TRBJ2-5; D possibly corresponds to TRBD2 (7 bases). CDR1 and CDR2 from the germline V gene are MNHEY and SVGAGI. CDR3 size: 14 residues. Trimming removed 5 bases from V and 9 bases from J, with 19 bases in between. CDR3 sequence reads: CASSIDRFRGAQYF. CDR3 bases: TGTGCCAGCAGTATAGACAGGTTCCGGGGGGCCCAGTACTTC.

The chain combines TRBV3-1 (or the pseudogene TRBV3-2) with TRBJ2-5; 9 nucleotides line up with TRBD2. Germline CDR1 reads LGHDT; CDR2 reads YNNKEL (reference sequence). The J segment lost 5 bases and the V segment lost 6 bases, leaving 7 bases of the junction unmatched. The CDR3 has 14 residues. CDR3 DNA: TGTGCCAGCAGTCGGGCGGGAGGGAGCGAGACCCAGTACTTC. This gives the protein CASSRAGGSETQYF.

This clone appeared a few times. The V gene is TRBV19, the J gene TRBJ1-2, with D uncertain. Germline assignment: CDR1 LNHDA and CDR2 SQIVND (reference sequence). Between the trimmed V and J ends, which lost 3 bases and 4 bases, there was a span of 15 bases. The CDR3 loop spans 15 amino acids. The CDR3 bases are TGTGCCAGTAGTATCGGTGCGAGTGAGGTCTATGGCTACACCTTC. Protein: CASSIGASEVYGYTF.